These 18 T cell receptor beta chains were all obtained from the same sample, sequenced in a study of T cells after yellow fever vaccination. Each CDR3 protein is one row after TCRdb ran MiXCR on the 5' RACE reads. The table lists a few hundred thousand distinct CDR3 sequences, less than 20% of them singletons, with roughly an eighth in the top ten. The sequencing here drew on PBMCs, taken 15 days after the yellow fever booster vaccination. The receptor source for this set is a man between 25 and 39 years old who received the YFV17D yellow fever vaccine.

The chain combines TRBV6-1 with TRBJ2-2; 7 nucleotides line up with TRBD1. The CDR3 contains 13 residues. Germline CDR1 and CDR2: MNHNS and SASEGT. V trimming: 11 bases; J trimming: 4 bases; junction bases outside the gene matches: 7. DNA for the CDR3: TGTGCCGTCCACAGGGGCAGCACCGGGGAGCTGTTTTTT. It translates to CAVHRGSTGELFF.

V usage is TRBV5-4 and J usage is TRBJ2-1; D uncertain. The CDR3 has 15 residues. V was cut by 2 bases and J by 4 bases, with 13 bases left in between. Per germline, CDR1 SGHNT and CDR2 YYREEE (reference sequence). The CDR3 reads CASSFVSTSYNEQFF. CDR3 in DNA: TGTGCCAGCAGCTTCGTTAGTACTTCATACAATGAGCAGTTCTTC.

This chain uses TRBV24-1 with TRBJ2-3; D uncertain. The germline gives CDR1 KGHDR, CDR2 SFDVKD. Between the trimmed V and J ends, which lost 8 bases and 2 bases, there was a span of 10 bases. The CDR3 has 13 amino acids. In DNA form, the CDR3 reads TGTGCCACCATGGGGATAGCCACAGATACGCAGTATTTT. Its protein is CATMGIATDTQYF.

This chain links TRBV12-3 or TRBV12-4 with TRBJ2-3, with 9 positions matching TRBD1. V lost 10 bases, J lost 5 bases, and 7 bases stayed unmatched. This CDR3 spans 13 amino acids. The chain's CDR3 is CATRDRVIDTQYF. Written as DNA, the CDR3 is TGTGCCACCCGGGACAGGGTTATAGATACGCAGTATTTT.

In this sample, this clonotype turned up many times. One end of the junction does not line up with germline, which may come from a read error. This chain uses TRBV29-1 with TRBJ2-5, with 8 positions matching TRBD2. CDR3 length: 13 amino acids. Germline V CDR1 and CDR2: SQVTM, ANQGSEA. The CDR3 bases are TGCAGCGTCCTCCGCCCGGGACTAGAGCCCCAGTACTTC. It is translated as CSVLRPGLEPQYF.

The chain uses TRBV20-1 and TRBJ2-1; 7 bases map to TRBD2. V trimming: 6 bases; J trimming: 7 bases; junction bases outside the gene matches: 12. Looked up from germline, CDR1 is DFQATT and CDR2 is SNEGSKA (reference sequence). This CDR3 spans 14 amino acids. The CDR3 nucleotides are TGCAGTGCCCCACCCCGCGGGAGTGGGAATGAGCAGTTCTTC. It specifies CSAPPRGSGNEQFF.

This sequence joins TRBV18 and TRBJ2-1; no firm D call. Germline CDR1 KGHSH, CDR2 LQKENI. The CDR3 has 15 amino acids. V gave up 0 bases and J gave up 5 bases, with 11 bases separating them. The CDR3 loop is CASSPPSLGHNEQFF. The DNA of the CDR3 is TGTGCCAGCTCACCACCGTCCCTCGGGCACAATGAGCAGTTCTTC.

The chain recombines TRBV28 with TRBJ2-5; D not resolved. This CDR3 is built from 16 residues. Germline CDR1 MDHEN, CDR2 SYDVKM. Trimming left V 4 bases short and J 1 base short, with 16 bases between. CDR3 sequence (DNA): TGTGCCAGCAGTTCCTCCCCTGGACGCCCCCAAGAGACCCAGTACTTC. It yields the protein CASSSSPGRPQETQYF.

This clonotype was counted a few times. The V gene is TRBV20-1, the J gene TRBJ2-2; D possibly corresponds to TRBD1 (5 bases). The CDR3 is 14 residues long. V was shortened by 0 bases and J by 5 bases, with 10 bases between the two germline ends. Germline V gene sequence: CDR1 DFQATT, CDR2 SNEGSKA (reference sequence). The CDR3 DNA sequence: TGCAGTGCTAGAGAACGCCAGGGTACCGGGGAGCTGTTTTTT. Amino acids: CSARERQGTGELFF.

The chain couples TRBV20-1 to TRBJ2-1, with 10 bases that match TRBD2. The CDR3 has 15 residues. The V segment lost 5 bases and the J segment 5 bases; nucleotides outside the gene matches: 9. The V gene's germline CDR1 is DFQATT and CDR2 SNEGSKA (reference sequence). CDR3 protein: CSAQVPSGRHNEQFF. DNA for the CDR3: TGCAGTGCTCAAGTTCCTAGCGGGAGACACAATGAGCAGTTCTTC.

The CDR3 bases are TGTGCCAGCCAGGAGCGGGAATCCCCCCCCTACGAGCAGTACTTC. Its protein product is CASQERESPPYEQYF. This chain uses TRBV25-1 with TRBJ2-7, with 7 bases matching TRBD2. The CDR3 sequence is 15 residues long. Germline CDR1 reads MGHDK; CDR2 reads SYGVNS. Trimming removed 8 bases from V and 2 bases from J; junction bases left unmatched: 12.

This clonotype occurred a few times. The rearrangement uses TRBV12-3 or TRBV12-4 and TRBJ2-5; the match to TRBD2 covers 7 bases. This CDR3 has 16 amino acids. V gave up 5 bases and J gave up 5 bases; unmatched junction bases: 14. CDR3 in amino acids: CASSPARLGREETQYF. As DNA, the CDR3 is TGTGCCAGCAGTCCAGCACGACTTGGGCGGGAGGAGACCCAGTACTTC.

This chain connects TRBV27 to TRBJ1-1; 8 bases map to TRBD1. V trimming: 6 bases; J trimming: 1 base; junction bases outside the gene matches: 7. Germline V CDR1 and CDR2: MNHEY, SMNVEV (reference sequence). There are 15 residues in the CDR3. CDR3 in amino acids: CASSPLDRANTEAFF. The CDR3 region has the DNA TGTGCCAGCAGCCCTTTGGACAGGGCGAACACTGAAGCTTTCTTT.

This clonotype appeared many times. This chain connects TRBV5-1 to TRBJ2-7, with a possible D match to TRBD1 (6 bases). The CDR3 runs to 14 residues. Germline V CDR1 and CDR2: SGHRS, YFSETQ. The V gene lost 0 bases and the J gene lost 1 base, with 8 bases spanning the gap. CDR3 nucleotide sequence: TGCGCCAGCAGCTTGGGGCAGGGGTCCTACGAGCAGTACTTC. Translating it yields CASSLGQGSYEQYF.

This clonotype appeared a few times. J is TRBJ1-5 and V is TRBV6-5, with TRBD1 matching over 10 bases. The CDR3 runs 15 residues. V shed 5 bases and J 6 bases; nucleotides not matched to a gene: 7. In germline, CDR1 is MNHEY, CDR2 SVGAGI. CDR3 in amino acids: CASSPGQGFGQPQHF. CDR3 nucleotides: TGTGCCAGCAGTCCGGGACAGGGGTTTGGTCAGCCCCAGCATTTT.

The sample holds many counts of this clonotype. The chain carries TRBV5-1 and TRBJ1-5, with D possibly being TRBD1 (5 bases). CDR3 size: 13 residues. Germline V CDR1 and CDR2: SGHRS, YFSETQ. Trimming took 4 bases from V and 4 from J, leaving 9 bases between them. CDR3 protein: CASSPEGNQPQHF. CDR3 bases: TGCGCCAGCAGCCCGGAGGGGAATCAGCCCCAGCATTTT.

The rearrangement joins TRBV12-3 or TRBV12-4 to TRBJ2-7; 9 bases match TRBD2. CDR3 length: 14 residues. V lost 6 bases, J lost 4 bases, and 7 bases stayed unmatched. The CDR3 coding sequence is TGTGCCAGCAGGAGAGGAGCGGGAGGATACGAGCAGTACTTC. Protein: CASRRGAGGYEQYF.

The chain couples TRBV9 to TRBJ2-1; D may be TRBD1 (5 bases). Germline CDR1 is SGDLS and CDR2 is YYNGEE. This CDR3 is 15 amino acids long. The V end lost 1 base, the J end lost 2 bases, and 10 bases lay between the germline ends. The CDR3 loop reads CASSVQQGTYNEQFF. The CDR3 DNA reads as TGTGCCAGCAGCGTACAGCAGGGCACCTACAATGAGCAGTTCTTC.